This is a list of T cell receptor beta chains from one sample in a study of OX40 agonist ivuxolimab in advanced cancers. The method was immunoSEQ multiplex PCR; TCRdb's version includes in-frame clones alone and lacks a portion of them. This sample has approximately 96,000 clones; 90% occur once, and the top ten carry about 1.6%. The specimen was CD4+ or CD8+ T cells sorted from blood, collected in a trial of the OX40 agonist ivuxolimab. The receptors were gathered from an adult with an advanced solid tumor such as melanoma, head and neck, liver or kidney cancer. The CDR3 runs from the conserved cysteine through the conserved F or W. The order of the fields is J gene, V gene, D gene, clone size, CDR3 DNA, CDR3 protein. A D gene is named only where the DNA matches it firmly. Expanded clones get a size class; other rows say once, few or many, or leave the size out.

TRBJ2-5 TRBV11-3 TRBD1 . TGTGCCAGCAACGATGGGACAGCTAAAGAGACCCAGTACTTC CASNDGTAKETQYF
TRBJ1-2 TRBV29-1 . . TGCAGCTCAGCAGCCTCGATCCCGGCGGGGGGCTACACCTTC CSSAASIPAGGYTF
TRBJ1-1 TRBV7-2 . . TGTGCCAGCAGCTACGACAGGTTCACTGAAGCTTTCTTT CASSYDRFTEAFF
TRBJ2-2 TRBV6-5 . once TGTGCCAGCAGTTACGATCAACCGACGGTCACCGGGGAGCTGTTTTTT CASSYDQPTVTGELFF
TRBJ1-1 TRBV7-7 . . TGTGCTAGCAGCTGGACACCGAACACTGAAGCTTTCTTT CASSWTPNTEAFF
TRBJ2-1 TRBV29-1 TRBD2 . TGCAGCGTAAATTCCGGGACTAGCGTCTACAATGAGCAGTTCTTC CSVNSGTSVYNEQFF
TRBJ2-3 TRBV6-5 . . TGTGCCAGCAGTTTATCCGGGAGCTGGACAGATACGCAGTATTTT CASSLSGSWTDTQYF
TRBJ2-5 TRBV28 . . TGTGCCAGCAGTTTCAGAGAGACCCAGTACTTC CASSFRETQYF
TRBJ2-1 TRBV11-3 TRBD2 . TGTGCCAGCAGCTCCCGGACTAGCTCCTACAATGAGCAGTTCTTC CASSSRTSSYNEQFF
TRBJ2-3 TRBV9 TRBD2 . TGTGCCAGCAGCGTAGGGAGCTGGAGACTAGCGGGAATAGGGCCTTCCACAGATACGCAGTATTTT CASSVGSWRLAGIGPSTDTQYF
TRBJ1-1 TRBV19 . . TGTGCCAGTAGTATAGGGAGGAACACTGAAGCTTTCTTT CASSIGRNTEAFF
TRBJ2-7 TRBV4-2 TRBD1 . TGTGCCAGCAGCCAGACCAGTACAGGGGCTCTGTACGAGCAGTACTTC CASSQTSTGALYEQYF
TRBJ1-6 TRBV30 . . TGTGCCTGGAGGCTGAGGAGTGGCTCACCCCTCCACTTT CAWRLRSGSPLHF
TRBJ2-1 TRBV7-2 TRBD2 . TGTGCCAGCGGGGGGGGACTAGCGAATGAGCAGTTCTTC CASGGGLANEQFF
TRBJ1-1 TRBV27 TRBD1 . TGTGCCAGCAGTCCACGACAGGGGATGAACACTGAAGCTTTCTTT CASSPRQGMNTEAFF
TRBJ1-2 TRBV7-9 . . TGTGCCAGCAGCGGACCGGGGACATCGGGGTACTATGGCTACACCTTC CASSGPGTSGYYGYTF
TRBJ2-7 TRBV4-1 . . TGCGCCAGCAGCCAAGATGTATTAACAGACGGTCTTATCTACGAGCAGTACTTC CASSQDVLTDGLIYEQYF
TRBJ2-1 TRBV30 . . TGTGCCTGGAGGAGACGGATAAGGGACAATGAGCAGTTCTTC CAWRRRIRDNEQFF
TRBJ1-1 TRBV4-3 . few TGCGCCAGCAGCCAACAAGCCCGGAAGAACACTGAAGCTTTCTTT CASSQQARKNTEAFF
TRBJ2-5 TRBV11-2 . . TGTGCCAGCAGCCCCCAGGGGTTTAGCGTCGGAAGAGAGACCCAGTACTTC CASSPQGFSVGRETQYF
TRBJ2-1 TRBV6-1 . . TGTGCCATCAACCTAGAGGTCCGGGTCGATGAGCAGTTCTTC CAINLEVRVDEQFF